This T cell receptor beta chain stems from a study of blood T cells in healthy people across ages. The donors, all healthy, were Caucasians living in Russia, aged roughly 6 to 100. Germline V gives CDR1 LNHDA, CDR2 SQIVND (reference sequence). J was trimmed by 5 bases and V by 5 bases; bases with no gene match: 14. This CDR3 contains 16 residues. General study results and limits: CMV infection status of these donors was not known. Getting older went along with TCR beta diversity per million T cells dropping roughly linearly.

Alongside a J-beta primer mix, a sample-barcoded 5' primer served in a second PCR lasting about 7 to 12 cycles. TCRdb independently ran MiXCR on the 5' RACE reads; one entry per CDR3 protein. In the table there are around 1,600,000 distinct CDR3 sequences, about 42% of which are singletons. This clonotype was counted ten times or more. Antigen: not known. The chain carries TRBV19 and TRBJ2-5; TRBD1 matches at 7 bases. Sequencing was carried out using blood. This TCR came from a woman aged 18-29 years in good health. The CDR3 bases are TGTGCCAGTAGTTCCCGGACAGGTGAGGTGAAGGAGACCCAGTACTTC. Protein product: CASSSRTGEVKETQYF.